This T cell receptor beta chain was documented in a study of blood T cells in healthy people across ages. CDR1 and CDR2 (germline): SGHDN, FVKESK. This CDR3 comprises 12 residues. The germline V and J ends were trimmed by 4 bases and 9 bases, with 10 bases remaining between them. With a J-beta primer mix and a sample-barcoded 5' primer, a second PCR ran roughly 7 to 11 cycles. TCRdb independently ran MiXCR on the 5' RACE reads; one entry per CDR3 protein. The table includes about 720,000 distinct CDR3 sequences, over 20% detected once. Isolation of PBMCs gave at least 7 million cells per sample. In its sample, this clonotype was seen a few times.

This TCR was recovered from a man aged 65 to 85 in good health. This rearrangement joins TRBV14 to TRBJ2-1; no clear D gene. The sample consisted of blood. CDR3: CASSLPIGEQFF. As DNA, the CDR3 is TGTGCCAGCAGCCTCCCGATCGGTGAGCAGTTCTTC.